This T cell receptor (beta chain) was retrieved from a study of HIV-infected children after antiretroviral therapy interruption. Treatment specified: PENTA 11 planned treatment interruption arm or continuous ART arm. From thawed PBMCs, naive CD4+ CD45RA+ CD45RO- T cells were sorted. A 3' RACE protocol on RNA, with unique molecular identifiers, produced the TCR library. TCRdb re-analysed the 3' RACE reads in MiXCR, keeping a single row per CDR3 protein. This table holds more than 85,000 distinct CDR3 sequences, approximately 6.9% found once. Trimming left V 1 base short and J 9 bases short, with 6 bases between. The germline V gene encodes CDR1 SGHTA and CDR2 FQGNSA. The CDR3 runs 11 residues.

Sequences were derived from CD45RA+ CD4+ T cells from PBMCs, pooled from several time points, sampled from a donor given antiretroviral therapy, either interrupted or continuous. Subset described: naive CD4+ CD45RA+ CD45RO- T cells. The receptor's source is a pool of human donors with HIV. The chain carries TRBV7-2 and TRBJ1-1; unclear D gene. CDR3 in amino acids: CASSLETKAFF. In nucleotides, the CDR3 is TGTGCCAGCAGCTTAGAAACCAAAGCTTTCTTT.